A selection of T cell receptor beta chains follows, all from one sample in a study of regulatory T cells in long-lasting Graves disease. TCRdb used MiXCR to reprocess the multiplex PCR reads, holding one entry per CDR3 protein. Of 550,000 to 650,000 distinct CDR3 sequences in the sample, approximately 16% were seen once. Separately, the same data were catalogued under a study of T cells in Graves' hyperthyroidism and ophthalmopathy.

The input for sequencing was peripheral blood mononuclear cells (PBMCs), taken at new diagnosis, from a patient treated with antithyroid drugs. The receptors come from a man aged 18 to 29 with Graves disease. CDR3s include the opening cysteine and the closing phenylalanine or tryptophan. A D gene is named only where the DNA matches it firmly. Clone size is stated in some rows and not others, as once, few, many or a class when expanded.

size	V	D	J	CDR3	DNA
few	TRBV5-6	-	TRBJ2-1	CASSPISLPWDEQFF	TGTGCCAGCAGCCCGATCTCCCTACCGTGGGATGAGCAGTTCTTC
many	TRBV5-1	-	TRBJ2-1	CASSLAGYSSYNEQFF	TGCGCCAGCAGCTTAGCAGGTTACTCGTCCTACAATGAGCAGTTCTTC
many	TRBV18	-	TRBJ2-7	CASTQGQGSEQYF	TGTGCCAGCACCCAAGGGCAGGGGAGCGAGCAGTACTTC
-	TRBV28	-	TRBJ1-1	CASSFPRVYTEAFF	TGTGCCAGCAGTTTCCCCAGGGTGTACACTGAAGCTTTCTTT
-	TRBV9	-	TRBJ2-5	CASSGEGNWGETQYF	TGTGCCAGCAGCGGTGAAGGGAACTGGGGGGAGACCCAGTACTTC
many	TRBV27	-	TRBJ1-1	CASSSHMWAEAFF	TGTGCCAGCAGTTCCCACATGTGGGCTGAAGCTTTCTTT
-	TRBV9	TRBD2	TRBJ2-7	CASSVDSGGSYEQYF	TGTGCCAGCAGCGTAGATAGCGGGGGCTCCTACGAGCAGTACTTC
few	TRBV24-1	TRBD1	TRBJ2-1	CATSAAAPGTGLFAPFF	TGTGCCACCAGTGCCGCAGCTCCGGGGACAGGTCTTTTTGCTCCGTTCTTC
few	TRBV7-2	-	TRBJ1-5	CASSLVGQGQPQHF	TGTGCCAGCAGCTTAGTTGGGCAGGGGCAGCCCCAGCATTTT
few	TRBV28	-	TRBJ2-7	CASLTGPGTIYEQYF	TGTGCCAGCCTGACCGGCCCCGGGACAATCTACGAGCAGTACTTC
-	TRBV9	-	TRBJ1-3	CASSPEGDPGNTIYF	TGTGCCAGCAGCCCCGAGGGGGATCCTGGAAACACCATATATTTT
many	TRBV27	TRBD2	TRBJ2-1	CASSLSGTSGVNEQFF	TGTGCCAGCAGTTTATCCGGGACTAGCGGGGTCAATGAGCAGTTCTTC
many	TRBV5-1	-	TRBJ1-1	CASSSQEGNTEAFF	TGCGCCAGCAGCTCACAGGAAGGGAACACTGAAGCTTTCTTT
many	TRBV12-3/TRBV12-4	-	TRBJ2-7	CASTQNWDSYEQYF	TGTGCCAGCACTCAGAACTGGGATTCCTACGAGCAGTACTTC
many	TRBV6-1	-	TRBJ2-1	CASSEVSGSEQFF	TGTGCCAGCAGTGAAGTTTCAGGGAGTGAGCAGTTCTTC
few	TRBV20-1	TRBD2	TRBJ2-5	CSAREGGRIQETQYF	TGCAGTGCTAGAGAGGGCGGGAGAATCCAAGAGACCCAGTACTTC
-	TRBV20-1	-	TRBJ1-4	CSASIIFGSTNEKLFF	TGCAGTGCTAGCATAATATTCGGATCGACTAATGAAAAACTGTTTTTT
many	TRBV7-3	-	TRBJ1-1	CASSFKGWGEAFF	TGTGCCAGCAGCTTTAAAGGGTGGGGTGAAGCTTTCTTT
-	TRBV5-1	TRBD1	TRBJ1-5	CASSLQGGLNQPQHF	TGCGCCAGCAGCTTGCAAGGGGGCCTCAATCAGCCCCAGCATTTT
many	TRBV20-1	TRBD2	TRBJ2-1	CSAGRTRGDEQFF	TGCAGTGCTGGGAGGACTAGAGGCGATGAGCAGTTCTTC
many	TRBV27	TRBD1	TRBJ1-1	CASSFLGQGTEAFF	TGTGCCAGCAGTTTCCTAGGACAGGGAACTGAAGCTTTCTTT
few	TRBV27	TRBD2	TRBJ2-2	CASSSYGLAGNTGELFF	TGTGCCAGCAGTTCCTATGGACTAGCGGGGAACACCGGGGAGCTGTTTTTT
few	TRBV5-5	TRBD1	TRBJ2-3	CASSWRGTGFSSTDTQYF	TGTGCCAGCAGCTGGAGGGGGACAGGGTTTTCTAGCACAGATACGCAGTATTTT
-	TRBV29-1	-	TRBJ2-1	CSVRDGGGNEQFF	TGCAGCGTCCGGGACGGCGGTGGCAATGAGCAGTTCTTC
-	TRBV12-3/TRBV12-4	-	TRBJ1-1	CASSWAKGTEAFF	TGTGCCAGCAGTTGGGCAAAGGGCACTGAAGCTTTCTTT
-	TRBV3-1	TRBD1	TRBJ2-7	CASSHHEGQGRSYEQYF	TGTGCCAGCAGCCACCACGAGGGACAGGGAAGATCCTACGAGCAGTACTTC
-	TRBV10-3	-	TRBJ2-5	CAISGERVQETQYF	TGTGCCATCAGTGGGGAGAGGGTCCAAGAGACCCAGTACTTC
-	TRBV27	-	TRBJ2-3	CASSFWQGSGDTQYF	TGTGCCAGCAGTTTTTGGCAGGGGAGCGGAGATACGCAGTATTTT
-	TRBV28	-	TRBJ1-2	CASTPAEYGYTF	TGTGCCAGCACCCCTGCAGAATATGGCTACACCTTC
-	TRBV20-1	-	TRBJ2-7	CSAKVGWGPGYEQYF	TGCAGTGCTAAAGTCGGATGGGGGCCAGGCTACGAGCAGTACTTC
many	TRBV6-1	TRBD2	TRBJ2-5	CASSGGSKRETQYF	TGTGCCAGCAGCGGGGGGTCGAAACGAGAGACCCAGTACTTC
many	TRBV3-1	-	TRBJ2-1	CASSYGGGNEQFF	TGTGCCAGCAGTTATGGGGGAGGCAATGAGCAGTTCTTC
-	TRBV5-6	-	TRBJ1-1	CASSPGRQGAEAFF	TGTGCCAGCAGCCCTGGTAGGCAGGGCGCTGAAGCTTTCTTT
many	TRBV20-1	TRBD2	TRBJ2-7	CSAHSGAAYEQYF	TGCAGTGCGCATAGCGGGGCTGCCTACGAGCAGTACTTC
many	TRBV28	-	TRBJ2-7	CASSFSTYEQYF	TGTGCCAGCAGTTTTAGCACCTACGAGCAGTACTTC
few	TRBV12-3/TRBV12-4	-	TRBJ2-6	CASRLGWGTKANVLTF	TGTGCCAGCAGACTCGGCTGGGGAACTAAAGCCAACGTCCTGACTTTC
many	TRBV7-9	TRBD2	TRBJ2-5	CASSRGSGNRRETQYF	TGTGCCAGCAGTCGCGGGAGCGGTAATAGGAGAGAGACCCAGTACTTC
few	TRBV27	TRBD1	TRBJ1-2	CASSLRPGGNYGYTF	TGTGCCAGCAGTTTACGACCAGGGGGGAACTATGGCTACACCTTC
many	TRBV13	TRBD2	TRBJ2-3	CASSLDASGRTDTQYF	TGTGCCAGCAGCTTAGACGCTAGCGGGAGGACAGATACGCAGTATTTT
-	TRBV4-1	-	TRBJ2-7	CASSQGVTGRAYEQYF	TGCGCCAGCAGCCAGGGGGTTACAGGGAGGGCCTACGAGCAGTACTTC
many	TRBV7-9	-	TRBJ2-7	CASSRPRQSPYEQYF	TGTGCCAGCAGCCGACCTAGACAGAGTCCCTACGAGCAGTACTTC
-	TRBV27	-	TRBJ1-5	CASSLGQGIDQPQHF	TGTGCCAGCAGTTTAGGGCAGGGTATCGATCAGCCCCAGCATTTT
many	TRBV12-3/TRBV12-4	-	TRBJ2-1	CASRTVRNNEQFF	TGTGCCAGCAGAACGGTCCGAAACAATGAGCAGTTCTTC
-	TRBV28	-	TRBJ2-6	CASGRTALLAGANVLTF	TGTGCCAGCGGGCGGACAGCTTTGCTTGCTGGGGCCAACGTCCTGACTTTC
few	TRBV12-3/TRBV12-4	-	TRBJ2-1	CASSFPSHLGYNEQFF	TGTGCCAGCAGTTTTCCATCTCACCTGGGGTACAATGAGCAGTTCTTC
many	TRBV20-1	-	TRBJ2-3	CSARELVTDTQYF	TGCAGTGCTAGAGAGCTAGTCACAGATACGCAGTATTTT
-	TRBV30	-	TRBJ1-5	CAWSTAQGPQHF	TGTGCCTGGAGTACAGCCCAAGGGCCCCAGCATTTT
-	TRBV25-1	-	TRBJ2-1	CASSSGLYSYNEQFF	TGTGCCAGCAGTTCGGGCCTTTACTCCTACAATGAGCAGTTCTTC
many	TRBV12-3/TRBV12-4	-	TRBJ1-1	CASSPGEAFF	TGTGCCAGCAGTCCCGGCGAAGCTTTCTTT
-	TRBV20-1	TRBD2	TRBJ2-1	CSATNPGLPYNEQFF	TGCAGTGCTACAAATCCGGGACTACCCTACAATGAGCAGTTCTTC
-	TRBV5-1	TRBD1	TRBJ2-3	CASSLRVPGQGADTQYF	TGCGCCAGCAGCTTGAGGGTGCCGGGACAGGGGGCTGATACGCAGTATTTT
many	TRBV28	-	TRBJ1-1	CASADPWEAEAFF	TGTGCCAGCGCGGATCCCTGGGAGGCTGAAGCTTTCTTT
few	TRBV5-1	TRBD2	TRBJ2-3	CASSLPSGGEDTQYF	TGCGCCAGCAGCTTACCTAGCGGTGGGGAGGATACGCAGTATTTT
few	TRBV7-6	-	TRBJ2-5	CASSSQGAQRPQYF	TGTGCCAGCAGCTCCCAGGGAGCACAGAGACCCCAGTACTTC
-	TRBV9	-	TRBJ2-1	CASTGGQSYNEQFF	TGTGCCAGCACTGGGGGACAATCCTACAATGAGCAGTTCTTC